Listed below are T cell receptor beta chains from one sample, sequenced in a study of regulatory T cells in long-lasting Graves disease. Using its own MiXCR run on the multiplex PCR reads, TCRdb lists one record per CDR3 protein. The sample records about 400,000 distinct CDR3 sequences, about 15% being singletons. The data also belong to a second study, concerning T cells in Graves' hyperthyroidism and ophthalmopathy.

The material was peripheral blood mononuclear cells (PBMCs), obtained at new diagnosis, from a patient treated with antithyroid drugs. The receptors derive from a woman aged 40-49 years with Graves disease. The CDR3 runs from the conserved cysteine through the conserved F or W. Fields, in order: J gene, D gene, V gene, clone size, CDR3 protein, CDR3 DNA. A D gene is named only where the DNA matches it firmly. Clone size is not always given. Where it is, it says once, few, many or a class for expanded clones.

J: TRBJ1-1
D: NA
V: TRBV29-1
size: many
CDR3: CSVEDGQRSEAFF
DNA: TGCAGCGTTGAAGATGGCCAGCGGAGTGAAGCTTTCTTT

J: TRBJ2-3
D: TRBD1
V: TRBV12-3/TRBV12-4
size: NA
CDR3: CASSRAGTGVPDTQYF
DNA: TGTGCCAGCAGCAGGGCCGGGACAGGGGTTCCAGATACGCAGTATTTT

J: TRBJ1-1
D: TRBD1
V: TRBV7-2
size: many
CDR3: CASSSTGGAGLTEAFF
DNA: TGTGCCAGCAGCTCGACAGGGGGCGCCGGTCTCACTGAAGCTTTCTTT

J: TRBJ2-7
D: TRBD2
V: TRBV20-1
size: NA
CDR3: CSARPPGLAGWGTRDEQYF
DNA: TGCAGTGCTAGACCCCCGGGACTAGCGGGGTGGGGCACAAGGGACGAGCAGTACTTC

J: TRBJ2-3
D: NA
V: TRBV11-2
size: many
CDR3: CASSLSPRRNAVSNTQYF
DNA: TGTGCCAGCAGCTTATCACCCCGCAGGAACGCCGTATCTAATACGCAGTATTTT

J: TRBJ2-7
D: NA
V: TRBV11-2
size: many
CDR3: CASSLDGTLAYEQYF
DNA: TGTGCCAGCAGCTTAGATGGGACCCTAGCCTACGAGCAGTACTTC

J: TRBJ1-6
D: NA
V: TRBV7-9
size: many
CDR3: CASSSSSDPNSPLHF
DNA: TGTGCCAGCAGCTCGAGCTCAGATCCTAATTCACCCCTCCACTTT

J: TRBJ1-1
D: TRBD1
V: TRBV19
size: many
CDR3: CASSIGTGVTEAFF
DNA: TGTGCCAGTAGTATCGGGACAGGGGTCACTGAAGCTTTCTTT

J: TRBJ1-4
D: NA
V: TRBV7-2
size: many
CDR3: CASSLYSGVSNEKLFF
DNA: TGTGCCAGCAGCTTATATAGCGGGGTTTCTAATGAAAAACTGTTTTTT

J: TRBJ1-4
D: NA
V: TRBV6-1
size: NA
CDR3: CACGRPEEKLFF
DNA: TGTGCCTGCGGACGTCCCGAGGAAAAACTGTTTTTT

J: TRBJ1-1
D: NA
V: TRBV20-1
size: NA
CDR3: CSAMDRLLNTEAFF
DNA: TGCAGTGCCATGGACAGATTATTGAACACTGAAGCTTTCTTT

J: TRBJ2-7
D: NA
V: TRBV20-1
size: few
CDR3: CSAAGADSYEQYF
DNA: TGCAGTGCCGCGGGGGCGGACTCCTACGAGCAGTACTTC

J: TRBJ1-2
D: TRBD1
V: TRBV15
size: NA
CDR3: CATSRQDDKTGVHGYTF
DNA: TGTGCCACCAGCAGGCAGGATGATAAGACAGGGGTGCATGGCTACACCTTC

J: TRBJ2-7
D: TRBD1
V: TRBV7-9
size: many
CDR3: CASSPPGTGGTYEQYF
DNA: TGTGCCAGCAGCCCACCCGGGACAGGAGGTACCTACGAGCAGTACTTC

J: TRBJ2-7
D: NA
V: TRBV11-2
size: NA
CDR3: CASSLRTLTEHYF
DNA: TGTGCCAGCAGCTTAAGGACCCTTACCGAGCATTACTTC

J: TRBJ2-5
D: TRBD2
V: TRBV27
size: few
CDR3: CASSFGTSAQETQYF
DNA: TGTGCCAGCAGTTTCGGGACTAGCGCCCAAGAGACCCAGTACTTC

J: TRBJ2-2
D: TRBD1
V: TRBV9
size: many
CDR3: CASSERSIGTGYTGELFF
DNA: TGTGCCAGCAGCGAGAGGTCGATCGGGACAGGGTACACCGGGGAGCTGTTTTTT

J: TRBJ2-4
D: TRBD1
V: TRBV20-1
size: many
CDR3: CSASEDRVKNIQYF
DNA: TGCAGTGCTAGTGAGGACAGGGTGAAAAACATTCAGTACTTC

J: TRBJ1-4
D: NA
V: TRBV19
size: few
CDR3: CASSIIRDEKLFF
DNA: TGTGCCAGTAGTATTATCAGAGATGAAAAACTGTTTTTT

J: TRBJ2-1
D: NA
V: TRBV29-1
size: many
CDR3: CSVDRESGNEQFF
DNA: TGCAGCGTTGACAGGGAGAGCGGAAATGAGCAGTTCTTC

J: TRBJ1-2
D: NA
V: TRBV9
size: few
CDR3: CASSVEAPGGRGYTF
DNA: TGTGCCAGCAGCGTAGAGGCTCCGGGGGGCCGTGGCTACACCTTC

J: TRBJ1-1
D: NA
V: TRBV30
size: many
CDR3: CAWSLAGFNTEAFF
DNA: TGTGCCTGGAGTTTGGCAGGGTTTAACACTGAAGCTTTCTTT

J: TRBJ2-7
D: TRBD2
V: TRBV28
size: many
CDR3: CASSFVASGTYEQYF
DNA: TGTGCCAGCAGTTTCGTGGCTAGCGGGACCTACGAGCAGTACTTC

J: TRBJ2-7
D: NA
V: TRBV2
size: NA
CDR3: CASSPPPDPTAYF
DNA: TGTGCCAGCAGTCCACCCCCGGACCCGACCGCATACTTC

J: TRBJ2-2
D: TRBD2
V: TRBV20-1
size: NA
CDR3: CSALGLGSIGELFF
DNA: TGCAGTGCCCTGGGACTAGGATCAATCGGGGAGCTGTTTTTT

J: TRBJ2-2
D: TRBD2
V: TRBV5-8
size: NA
CDR3: CASSPGGRHTGELFF
DNA: TGTGCCAGCAGCCCCGGCGGGAGACACACCGGGGAGCTGTTTTTT

J: TRBJ1-4
D: NA
V: TRBV11-2
size: NA
CDR3: CASSAHPGRAEKLFF
DNA: TGTGCCAGCAGTGCCCACCCGGGCAGGGCTGAAAAACTGTTTTTT

J: TRBJ1-1
D: TRBD1
V: TRBV7-9
size: NA
CDR3: CASSLGQGLGTEAFF
DNA: TGTGCCAGCAGCTTAGGACAGGGATTAGGCACTGAAGCTTTCTTT

J: TRBJ2-7
D: NA
V: TRBV7-2
size: many
CDR3: CASSFRNEQYF
DNA: TGTGCCAGCAGCTTCCGTAACGAGCAGTACTTC

J: TRBJ2-1
D: NA
V: TRBV2
size: many
CDR3: CAGSEGGNEQFF
DNA: TGTGCCGGCAGCGAAGGGGGCAATGAGCAGTTCTTC

J: TRBJ1-4
D: NA
V: TRBV12-3/TRBV12-4
size: many
CDR3: CASSQRDVAFATNEKLFF
DNA: TGTGCCAGCAGCCAAAGGGACGTAGCATTTGCAACTAATGAAAAACTGTTTTTT

J: TRBJ2-1
D: NA
V: TRBV3-1
size: NA
CDR3: CASSAYPPEQFF
DNA: TGTGCCAGCAGCGCATACCCCCCTGAGCAGTTCTTC

J: TRBJ2-7
D: NA
V: TRBV19
size: many
CDR3: CASSIDAKVSSYEQYF
DNA: TGTGCCAGTAGTATAGACGCGAAGGTCTCCTCCTACGAGCAGTACTTC

J: TRBJ2-2
D: NA
V: TRBV12-3/TRBV12-4
size: many
CDR3: CATRSRSGELFF
DNA: TGTGCCACCCGAAGCCGTTCCGGGGAGCTGTTTTTT

J: TRBJ1-2
D: TRBD1
V: TRBV2
size: many
CDR3: CASSGQGQDGYTF
DNA: TGTGCCAGCAGTGGACAGGGCCAGGATGGCTACACCTTC

J: TRBJ2-7
D: TRBD1
V: TRBV9
size: many
CDR3: CASSAGQERYEQYF
DNA: TGTGCCAGCAGCGCGGGACAGGAACGCTACGAGCAGTACTTC

J: TRBJ2-2
D: TRBD2
V: TRBV2
size: many
CDR3: CASIASGGAGELFF
DNA: TGTGCCAGCATTGCGTCGGGGGGGGCCGGGGAGCTGTTTTTT

J: TRBJ2-7
D: NA
V: TRBV28
size: NA
CDR3: CASSLGSNPYEQYF
DNA: TGTGCCAGCAGCCTTGGGTCCAATCCCTACGAGCAGTACTTC

J: TRBJ1-2
D: NA
V: TRBV5-4
size: NA
CDR3: CASSLRSNYGYTF
DNA: TGTGCCAGCAGCTTGAGATCTAACTATGGCTACACCTTC

J: TRBJ2-2
D: TRBD2
V: TRBV5-1
size: many
CDR3: CASSSRLAYTGELFF
DNA: TGCGCCAGCAGCTCGAGACTAGCGTATACCGGGGAGCTGTTTTTT

J: TRBJ1-3
D: NA
V: TRBV5-1
size: few
CDR3: CASSLGGQNSGNTIYF
DNA: TGCGCCAGCAGCTTGGGGGGTCAAAACTCTGGAAACACCATATATTTT

J: TRBJ2-7
D: TRBD2
V: TRBV11-1
size: many
CDR3: CASSPGLAGGHTYEQYF
DNA: TGTGCCAGCAGCCCGGGGCTAGCGGGAGGGCACACCTACGAGCAGTACTTC

J: TRBJ2-2
D: TRBD2
V: TRBV6-2/TRBV6-3
size: many
CDR3: CASSHTSAKANTGELFF
DNA: TGTGCCAGCAGTCACACTAGCGCCAAGGCGAACACCGGGGAGCTGTTTTTT

J: TRBJ1-1
D: NA
V: TRBV7-9
size: few
CDR3: CASSVDRPGIRNNGQNTEAFF
DNA: TGTGCCAGCAGCGTAGACCGACCGGGAATAAGGAATAACGGACAGAACACTGAAGCTTTCTTT

J: TRBJ2-5
D: NA
V: TRBV30
size: many
CDR3: CAWSVGGETQYF
DNA: TGTGCCTGGAGTGTGGGCGGTGAGACCCAGTACTTC